A single count supports the clone carrying this T cell receptor (beta chain). Its antigen is currently unknown. TCRdb reprocessed the 5' RACE reads with MiXCR, giving one entry per CDR3 protein. The profile shows hundreds of thousands of distinct CDR3 sequences, approximately 21% of them singletons. This sample is part of a study of T-cell memory formation after mild COVID-19. This CDR3 has 16 residues. Trimming removed 0 bases from V and 6 bases from J; junction bases left unmatched: 9. From germline, CDR1 is LGHNA and CDR2 YSLEER. Study-wide results and caveats: CD8+ contracting clones occupied EMRA, while CD4+ ones occupied mainly CM and EM.

V usage is TRBV4-3 and J usage is TRBJ2-3; 7 bases fit TRBD2. Sequencing used PBMCs or a T cell subset sorted from them (not recorded which). The sequence derives from an adult woman who had mild COVID-19 (a few samples of this study predate the infection). Cell type and time point are not known. CDR3 region: CASSQDYGGSADTQYF. CDR3 nucleotide sequence: TGCGCCAGCAGCCAAGATTATGGCGGGAGTGCCGATACGCAGTATTTT.